The sequence of this T cell receptor (beta chain) was determined in a study of cytomegalovirus exposure and HLA in healthy donors. Use of 60 Vbeta and 13 Jbeta primers characterized the PCR. Generated by immunoSEQ multiplex PCR, the TCRdb table keeps only in-frame clones and is missing some. The sample yields some 190,000 clones, around 78% seen once. V lost 5 bases to trimming and J lost 4 bases; unmatched junction nucleotides: 0. Germline assignment: CDR1 SGHTA and CDR2 FQGNSA. This CDR3 is 12 amino acids long. The receptor was isolated from a man aged 18 to 29 in good health and CMV-seronegative. Sequencing input: PBMCs. The chain is built from TRBV7-2 and TRBJ1-2; the match to TRBD1 covers 8 bases. The CDR3 region is CASSDRGYGYTF. The CDR3 DNA reads as TGTGCCAGCAGCGACAGGGGCTATGGCTACACCTTC.